The present entry profiles one T cell receptor beta chain with its context. The sample originates from a study of patients and donors after allogeneic stem cell transplantation. Germline V gives CDR1 DFQATT, CDR2 SNEGSKA (reference sequence). The CDR3 runs 16 residues. Trimming took 0 bases from V and 5 from J, leaving 14 bases between them. TCRdb reprocessed the RT-PCR reads with MiXCR, giving one entry per CDR3 protein. Of hundreds of thousands of distinct CDR3 sequences in the sample, approximately 16% were seen once. The TCR sequence derives from a human donor who was either an allogeneic HSCT recipient or a stem cell or donor lymphocyte infusion donor (not recorded which). It is not recorded whose cells these are; they may come from a transplant donor. V and J are TRBV20-1 and TRBJ1-6, with D unresolved. The sequenced sample was blood, either unsorted or a sorted T cell fraction (not recorded which). DNA for the CDR3: TGCAGTGCTAGAGATTCGGACGGAACCGATAATTCACCCCTCCACTTT. Translating gives CSARDSDGTDNSPLHF.